Reported below is one T cell receptor (beta chain). This clonotype was found many times. It lacks a known antigen. Per-base qualities were not stored, and no clone one base away is much larger. V is reduced by 5 bases and J by 4 bases, leaving a spacing of 12 bases between them. Including the terminal cysteine and phenylalanine, the CDR3 comprises 14 residues. Only CDR3 DNA is held: 42 bases, read in frame from base 1. Sequences MDHEN (CDR1) and SYDVKM (CDR2) are obtained from the germline V gene. This sample's treatment or condition label indicates: alpha-V12: anti-TRBV12 scFv linked to anti-CD3 scFv. T cells were expanded from blood mononuclear cells for roughly 3 days using either anti-CD3 antibody OKT3 or CD3/CD28 Dynabeads. The anti-TRBV12 bispecific sample was taken from a coculture of Jurkat leukemia cells with normal T cells and was compared with an anti-CD19 bispecific control coculture. The culture conditions for expanded T cells were RPMI 1640 plus 10% fetal bovine serum, recombinant human IL-2 (about 100 IU/ml) and IL-7 (approximately 5.2 ng/ml). For cocultures, roughly 50,000 normal T cells were combined with roughly 50,000 target cells and bispecific antibody in 85 to 100 ul and incubated for under 20 hours at 37 degrees C. Every bispecific antibody was made of two single-chain variable fragments expressed in a single-chain diabody format with a His tag. Effector T cells came from healthy human donors; peripheral blood mononuclear cells were isolated from leukapheresis samples by Ficoll density gradient centrifugation.

Unique molecular identifier barcodes were incorporated into the libraries and were used for clonotype quantification. Qiagen AllPrep DNA/RNA Micro kits were used to isolate total RNA, and an Agilent TapeStation was used to check RNA quality. TCR beta libraries were constructed by 5' RACE, in which cDNA synthesis was followed by two PCR steps with TCR beta constant-region gene-specific primers. An Illumina MiSeq platform was used to sequence the TCR beta libraries. The paper's data handling went like this. MIGEC, MiXCR and VDJtools were used to process the reads. Clonotype frequency was calculated as the fraction of unique molecular identifiers assigned to a given clonotype among all unique molecular identifiers in the sample. Nonfunctional TRBV genes listed as pseudogenes or open reading frames in IMGT, such as TRBV1, TRBV12-1 and TRBV21, were excluded. TCRdb reanalyzed the raw reads on its own, using fastp at Q25 for trimming and MiXCR for clone calling, and kept in-frame beta chains. Under each unique CDR3 protein, matching rows form one entry showing the most common genes and DNA. The V and J calls come from TCRdb's annotation, not from the publication. The sample table holds about 20,000 distinct CDR3 sequences, of which approximately 2.2% were seen once. The top ten constitute more than 4.5% of the sample.

These data are taken from a study of beta chain bispecific antibodies for T cell cancers (dated by TCRdb to the early 2020s). In terms of the full investigation: After T cells from healthy donors were cocultured with bispecific antibodies and T cell leukemia lines, the researchers used TRBV sequencing of the cells that survived to measure how much each TRBV family was depleted. On the cell surface, TRBV12 (TRBV12-3) was expressed by Jurkat cells, whereas TRBV5-5 was expressed by HPB-ALL cells.

Study-level results and caveats: Relative to anti-CD19, the TRBV12-3 share of total TRBV signal was reduced by around 99% after anti-TRBV12 exposure, whereas a nonsignificant 36.5% decrease was observed for TRBV12-4. Cross-reactivity of the anti-TRBV5-5 antibody with TRBV5-6 was attributed to high sequence similarity between the two genes. Each sequenced sample mixed leukemia cell line cells with normal T cells, and most targeted TRBV signal came from the leukemia cells rather than normal T cells. Apart from the targeted and closely related genes, all other TRBV family members appeared to be unaffected by the TRBV-directed bispecific antibodies.

The receptor chain draws on TRBV28 and TRBJ1-5; there is no confident call for the D gene. Sequenced here: healthy donor T cells cultured with leukemia cells, sampled from a culture containing a bispecific antibody targeting TCR Vbeta12. The receptor's source is a human donor in good health. Some clones in this sample may be carry-over from other donors' samples. The CDR3 region reads CASSPDMGNQPQHF. The DNA reads as follows: TGTGCCAGCAGTCCAGATATGGGGAATCAGCCCCAGCATTTT.